This is a list of T cell receptor beta chains from one sample in a study of a mutant IDH1 vaccine in newly diagnosed glioma. Measured with immunoSEQ multiplex PCR; TCRdb has only the in-frame clones, and not every one. The sample has 95,000 to 120,000 clones, under 90% seen once. Their antigens remain unidentified. The material was PBMCs, obtained from a glioma patient whose treatment included an IDH1 peptide vaccine. The receptor source for this set is a woman in her 50s with glioma. The CDR3 runs from the conserved cysteine through the conserved F or W. A D gene is named only where the DNA matches it firmly. The size entry is marked missing in some rows and otherwise reads once, few, many or a size class.

>TRBJ1-1|-|TRBD1|TRBV28
TGTGCCAGCAGCCGTGGACAGGGGACTGAAGCTTTCTTT
CASSRGQGTEAFF
>TRBJ1-5|-|-|TRBV21-1
TGTGCCAGCAGCAAAGGCCAGGGTGGCAATCAGCCCCAGCATTTT
CASSKGQGGNQPQHF
>TRBJ1-3|few|-|TRBV30
TGTGCCTGGAGTGTGCGAGGGACAAGCTCTGGAAACACCATATATTTT
CAWSVRGTSSGNTIYF
>TRBJ2-3|-|-|TRBV6-5
TGTGCCAGCTGTAGCGGAAGCACAGATACGCAGTATTTT
CASCSGSTDTQYF
>TRBJ2-3|-|-|TRBV5-6
TGTGCCAGCAGCTTGAGGCGTGATACGCAGTATTTT
CASSLRRDTQYF
>TRBJ1-1|-|-|TRBV7-9
TGTGCCAGCAGCTTAGTTTTGGTGAACACTGAAGCTTTCTTT
CASSLVLVNTEAFF
>TRBJ1-3|-|-|TRBV19
TGTGCCAGTAGTATCCGGGGGACTAGCTCTGGAAACACCATATATTTT
CASSIRGTSSGNTIYF
>TRBJ1-2|-|TRBD1|TRBV28
TGTGCCAGCAGTTCCCTAGGGGACAGGGGCCCCTTCGGCTATGGCTACACCTTC
CASSSLGDRGPFGYGYTF
>TRBJ2-1|-|TRBD2|TRBV19
TGTGCCAGTACCCACCCTAGCGGGAGCAATGAGCAGTTCTTC
CASTHPSGSNEQFF
>TRBJ1-2|-|TRBD1|TRBV27
TGTGCCAGCAGTTTCGTCTGGGACAGAAATAACTATGGCTACACCTTC
CASSFVWDRNNYGYTF
>TRBJ2-2|-|-|TRBV5-1
TGCGCCAGCGGCAGGAATGCGAACACCGGGGAGCTGTTTTTT
CASGRNANTGELFF
>TRBJ1-4|-|-|TRBV9
TGTGCCAGCAGAAGAAGCACGGGTGAAAAACTGTTTTTT
CASRRSTGEKLFF
>TRBJ2-3|-|TRBD2|TRBV28
TGTGCCAGCAGTGTGACTAGCGGGAGCACAGATACGCAGTATTTT
CASSVTSGSTDTQYF
>TRBJ2-1|once|TRBD2|TRBV19
TGTGCCAGTAGTACTCCGGGACTAGCGGGAGCTAATGAGCAGTTCTTC
CASSTPGLAGANEQFF
>TRBJ1-1|few|TRBD1|TRBV7-2
TGTGCCAGCAGTCAACGCCCAAGACAGGGTGAAGCTTTCTTT
CASSQRPRQGEAFF
>TRBJ2-1|-|TRBD2|TRBV2
TGTGCCAGCAGTGCGAGACTAGCGGGAGGCTACAATGAGCAGTTCTTC
CASSARLAGGYNEQFF
>TRBJ1-2|-|-|TRBV7-9
TGTGCCAGCAGCCCGGCCCGATTCACTGGCTACACCTTC
CASSPARFTGYTF
>TRBJ2-5|-|-|TRBV18
TGTGCCAGCTCACCAGATTCGGGACACCCCCCGGTAGAGACCCAGTACTTC
CASSPDSGHPPVETQYF
>TRBJ2-7|-|-|TRBV4-2
TGTGCCAGCAGCCAAGAATCGGAGACCATCTCCTACGAGCAGTACTTC
CASSQESETISYEQYF
>TRBJ2-5|-|-|TRBV28
TGTGCCAGCAGCCGGTCACAAGAGACCCAGTACTTC
CASSRSQETQYF
>TRBJ1-1|-|-|TRBV12-5
TGTGCTAGTGGTAGGGAAATTTATGGCACTGAAGCTTTCTTT
CASGREIYGTEAFF
>TRBJ1-1|-|TRBD1|TRBV9
TGTGCCAGCAGCCCGCGGACAGGAGCTAACACTGAAGCTTTCTTT
CASSPRTGANTEAFF
>TRBJ1-1|once|-|TRBV19
TGTGCCAGTAGTACACTGATGAACACTGAAGCTTTCTTT
CASSTLMNTEAFF
>TRBJ1-2|-|-|TRBV7-2
TGTGCCAGCTTGGAGCGGGGAATCTATGGCTACACCTTC
CASLERGIYGYTF
>TRBJ1-3|-|-|TRBV10-1
TGCGCCTCAGGAGATGGAAACACCATATATTTT
CASGDGNTIYF
>TRBJ1-5|few|TRBD1|TRBV10-3
TGTGCCATCAGTGCGGGACAGGGGTCCGGTCAGCCCCAGCATTTT
CAISAGQGSGQPQHF
>TRBJ2-1|-|TRBD1|TRBV7-2
TGTGCCAGCAGCCGATCGCAGGGGGATAGGTTCTTC
CASSRSQGDRFF
>TRBJ1-1|-|TRBD1|TRBV7-3
TGTGCCAGCAGCTCGGGACAGACGAACACTGAAGCTTTCTTT
CASSSGQTNTEAFF
>TRBJ2-7|-|-|TRBV9
TGTGCCAGCAGCGTAGGTCTCGGGGCCCCTTCCTACGAGCAGTACTTC
CASSVGLGAPSYEQYF
>TRBJ2-7|-|-|TRBV18
TGTGCCAGCTCACCACCCGAGGAGAACTACGAGCAGTACTTC
CASSPPEENYEQYF
>TRBJ2-1|-|TRBD2|TRBV7-9
TGTGCCAGCAGCTTAGCTGGGGGCGGGAGGGCGAATGAGCAGTTCTTC
CASSLAGGGRANEQFF
>TRBJ1-5|few|-|TRBV6-4
TGTGCCAGCAGTGGACGGAGGGGGATAAAGCCCCAGCATTTT
CASSGRRGIKPQHF
>TRBJ1-1|-|-|TRBV7-3
TGTGCCAGCAGCTTACAAGGTAACACTGAAGCTTTCTTT
CASSLQGNTEAFF
>TRBJ2-2|once|TRBD1|TRBV4-1
TGCGCCAGCAGCCAAGGAGAGGACAGGGTGGTCCGGGGAGCTGTTTTT
CASSQGEDRVVRGAVF
>TRBJ2-3|-|-|TRBV5-1
TGCGCCAGCAGCTTGAGGGCGACAGCGGATACGCAGTATTTT
CASSLRATADTQYF
>TRBJ2-3|-|TRBD2|TRBV9
TGTGCCAGCAGCATGCGGACTAGCGGGAGTAAAATAGATACGCAGTATTTT
CASSMRTSGSKIDTQYF
>TRBJ1-5|-|-|TRBV9
TGTGCCAGCAGCGTAGGGGGGCTAGGCAATCAGCCCCAGCATTTT
CASSVGGLGNQPQHF
>TRBJ1-6|-|TRBD1|TRBV6-1
TGTGCCAGCAGAACGGGACAGGGGGCGAATTCACCCCTCCACTTT
CASRTGQGANSPLHF
>TRBJ2-7|once|-|TRBV6-1
TGTGCCAGCAGCAGGGAAACTCGACCGGCCGAGCAGTACTTC
CASSRETRPAEQYF
>TRBJ2-3|-|-|TRBV9
TGTGCCAGCAGCGTAGGGGGTACAGATACGCAGTATTTT
CASSVGGTDTQYF